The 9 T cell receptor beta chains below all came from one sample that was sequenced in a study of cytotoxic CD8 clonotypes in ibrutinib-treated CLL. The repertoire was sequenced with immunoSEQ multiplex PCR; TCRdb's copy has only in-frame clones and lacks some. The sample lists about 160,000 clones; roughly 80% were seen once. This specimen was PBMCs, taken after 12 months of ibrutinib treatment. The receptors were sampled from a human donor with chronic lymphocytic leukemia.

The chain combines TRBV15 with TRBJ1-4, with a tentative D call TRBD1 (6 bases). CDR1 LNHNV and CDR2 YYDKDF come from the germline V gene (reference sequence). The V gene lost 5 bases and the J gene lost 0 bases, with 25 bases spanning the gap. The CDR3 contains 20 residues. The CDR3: CATSGGTDYQGRATNEKLFF. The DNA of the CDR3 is TGTGCCACCAGCGGCGGGACCGATTATCAGGGGCGAGCAACTAATGAAAAACTGTTTTTT. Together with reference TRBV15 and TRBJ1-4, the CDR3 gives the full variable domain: DAMVIQNPRYQVTQFGKPVTLSCSQTLNHNVMYWYQQKSSQAPKLLFHYYDKDFNNEADTPDNFQSRRPNTSFCFLDIRSPGLGDTAMYLCATSGGTDYQGRATNEKLFFGSGTQLSVL.

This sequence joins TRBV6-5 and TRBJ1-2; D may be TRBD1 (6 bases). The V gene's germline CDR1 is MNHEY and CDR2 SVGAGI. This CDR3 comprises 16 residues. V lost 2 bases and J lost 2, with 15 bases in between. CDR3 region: CASSYAGLQGNYGYTF. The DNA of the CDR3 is TGTGCCAGCAGTTACGCGGGGCTACAGGGAAACTATGGCTACACCTTC.

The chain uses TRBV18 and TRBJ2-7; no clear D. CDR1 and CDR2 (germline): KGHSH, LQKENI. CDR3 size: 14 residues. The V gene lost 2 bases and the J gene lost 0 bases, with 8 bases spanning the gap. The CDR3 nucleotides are TGTGCCAGCTCACCAGGTTGGAGCTCCTACGAGCAGTACTTC. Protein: CASSPGWSSYEQYF.

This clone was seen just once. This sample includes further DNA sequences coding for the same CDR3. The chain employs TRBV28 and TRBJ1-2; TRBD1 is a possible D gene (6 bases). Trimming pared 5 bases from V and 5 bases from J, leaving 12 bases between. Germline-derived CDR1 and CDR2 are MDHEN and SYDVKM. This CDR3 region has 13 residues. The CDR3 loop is CASSPGVGYGYTF. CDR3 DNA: TGTGCCAGCAGTCCAGGGGTCGGGTATGGCTACACCTTC.

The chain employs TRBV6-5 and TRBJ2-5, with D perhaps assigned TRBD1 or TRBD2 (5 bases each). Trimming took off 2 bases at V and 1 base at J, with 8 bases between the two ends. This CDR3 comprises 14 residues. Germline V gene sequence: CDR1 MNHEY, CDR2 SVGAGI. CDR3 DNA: TGTGCCAGCAGTTACCCCGGGGCCCAAGAGACCCAGTACTTC. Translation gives CASSYPGAQETQYF.

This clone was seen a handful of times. CDR3 DNA sequence: TGCGCCAGCAGCCAGACCCCGGCCGTCTCTGGGGCCAACGTCCTGACTTTC. This codes for CASSQTPAVSGANVLTF. The chain links TRBV4-1 to TRBJ2-6; no clear D gene. The V gene lost 3 bases and the J gene lost 0 bases, with 12 bases spanning the gap. Germline-derived CDR1 and CDR2 are MGHRA and YSYEKL. This CDR3 comprises 17 residues.

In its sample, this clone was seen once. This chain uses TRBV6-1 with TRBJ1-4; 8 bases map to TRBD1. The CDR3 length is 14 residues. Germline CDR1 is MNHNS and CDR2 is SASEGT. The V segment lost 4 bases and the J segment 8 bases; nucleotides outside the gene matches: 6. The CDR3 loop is CASSAGGLGEKLFF. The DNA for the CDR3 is TGTGCCAGCAGTGCAGGGGGCTTGGGGGAAAAACTGTTTTTT.

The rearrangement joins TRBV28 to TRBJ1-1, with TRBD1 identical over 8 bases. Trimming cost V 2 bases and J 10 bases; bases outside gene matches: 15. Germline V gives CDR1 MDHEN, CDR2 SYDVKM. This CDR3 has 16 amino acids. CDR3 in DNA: TGTGCCAGCAGTTTACAGTCCAGTGGCAGGGGGCTGGGAGCTTTCTTT. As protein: CASSLQSSGRGLGAFF.

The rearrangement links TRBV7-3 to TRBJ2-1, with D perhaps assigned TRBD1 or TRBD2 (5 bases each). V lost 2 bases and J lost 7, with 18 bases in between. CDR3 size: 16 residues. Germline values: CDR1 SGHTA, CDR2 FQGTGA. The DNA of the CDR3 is TGTGCCAGCAGCTTAGTGGGACCGTCCTACGTTAATGAGCAGTTCTTC. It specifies CASSLVGPSYVNEQFF.